This paragraph reports one T cell receptor beta chain. Its antigen is currently not known. Within one base of it there is no much larger clone, and no base qualities were kept. This record comes from a study of cytomegalovirus exposure and HLA in healthy donors (dated 2017 in TCRdb). Context from the whole study: According to an earlier analysis of 550 to 750 of the donors, about 179 million T cells yielded 90 million to 130 million unique TCR beta sequences and around 280 Gb of sequence data. Roughly 300 gigabases of sequencing data and 75 million to 85 million unique TCR sequences made up an early release that covered fewer than 650 HLA-typed donors. Of the 300 to 500 genotyped donors, 65% to 90% were placed in the genetic ancestry cluster associated with self-reported Caucasian donors. The study aimed to test whether cataloging public T cell receptors could reveal signatures of past pathogen exposure. The T cell repertoires of under 750 subjects were profiled by immunosequencing and related to cytomegalovirus serostatus. In addition to the first cohort of approximately 650 subjects, a separate validation cohort of 130 or so different subjects was used. High-throughput TCR immunosequencing, statistical association of individual TCRs with disease status, and machine learning were combined to predict cytomegalovirus infection status. To study patterns of TCR occurrence, a later analysis re-analyzed previously published TCR beta repertoires from around 660 donors and added high-resolution HLA genotyping. The later analysis used no new phenotypic data to find candidate immune exposures, relying instead on TCR beta sequences and their occurrence across donors. In an earlier analysis of 500 to 650 of the donors, high-throughput TCR beta sequencing was used to judge whether each TCR beta V gene segment behaved as functional or pseudogenic. Donor age, sex, ethnicity and CMV serostatus were collected together with the repertoire data. A later genetic analysis took genome-wide SNP genotypes for about three fifths of the 666 donors and used that subset as a discovery cohort. All discovery cohort repertoires had been generated on a single sequencing platform. HLA typing covered class I and class II loci at four-digit resolution. The number of typed donors differed by locus: about 620-630 for A, B, C, DRB1 and DQB1; about 520 for DQA1; approximately 600 for DPA1; and approximately 450 for DPB1. Roughly 5 DR-DQ haplotypes were handled as single units for association and clustering because linkage in the cohort was strong. Among some 410 genotyped donors of the cohort, an average of approximately 250,000 unique TCR beta nucleotide sequences were sequenced per donor, around 20% of them non-productive. Study-wide findings and limitations: In a later genetic analysis, a missense DCLRE1C variant was associated with V-gene and J-gene trimming of TCR beta chains, and the association was replicated in an independent cohort. The authors suggested that the approach could potentially be extended to other disease states and immunological phenotypes. In a later analysis, HLA-associated TCR beta chains were found to be more clonally expanded and to have lower generation probabilities than equally common non-associated chains. In both the original and validation cohorts, the classifier was reported to diagnose cytomegalovirus status with high specificity and sensitivity. The presence/absence analyses assumed that sequencing depth was roughly uniform across donors, and that assumption may not be true. The sequencing pipeline was judged likely to have produced a cluster of highly shared sequence variants as a technical artifact. CMV serostatus was the only immune exposure information available for the cohort. According to a later analysis, parvovirus B19, influenza, CMV and Epstein-Barr virus appeared linked to several top co-occurrence clusters. According to a later analysis, most CMV-associated TCR beta chains appeared to be HLA-restricted, and the HLA associations seemed to be driven largely by CMV exposure. Linkage disequilibrium might explain the correlated functional status among segregating V segments, but an unknown experimental factor could not be excluded. A further reported finding was that TCR beta sequences accurately predicted the HLA-A and HLA-B alleles for most subjects in the first cohort. Because HLA typing was missing for some donors at each locus, association tests included only the typed subset. The earlier analysis of approximately 540 of the donors excluded some 16 rarely observed V segments, including chromosome 9 orphons, because counts were too low. The cohort was sequenced for TCR beta chains only, and without alpha or paired-chain data the features that could be detected were limited. Assigning TCR associations to individual alleles was difficult when HLA alleles, especially DR and DQ, strongly co-occurred. In a later analysis, the rate of TCR association differed among HLA loci, with DRB1 alleles having the most associated TCRs and HLA-C alleles having the fewest. Because the 87-base-pair reads could not distinguish some IMGT-functional V segments, including TRBV6-2 and TRBV6-3, those segments were excluded. The study listed approximately 160 TCR beta chains as associated with cytomegalovirus. A few of the identified cytomegalovirus-associated TCR beta chains were confirmed in vitro to be specific for cytomegalovirus antigens. A later analysis associated roughly 17,000 TCR beta sequences with specific HLA alleles at a false discovery rate of 0.05. While some public TCRs were present in many individuals, most TCR sequences turned up only very rarely across donors. In an earlier analysis of fewer than 750 of the donors, most TCR beta V segments were observed in productive rearrangements about 90% or about 30% of the time, broadly matching IMGT annotations. A later genetic analysis reported fewer N-insertions in productive TCRs among donors in an Asian-associated ancestry cluster than the roughly 700-donor mean.

CDR1 and CDR2 are read off the germline V gene (reference sequence) as PRHDT and FYEKMQ. Including the terminal cysteine and phenylalanine, the CDR3 comprises 16 residues. Only CDR3 DNA remains: 48 bases, in frame from the first base. V gives up 7 bases and J gives up 0 bases, and the segment between their germline ends measures 17 bases. The cohort comprised several hundred healthy bone marrow donors. At the time of sampling, every cohort member was nominally healthy, though immune exposures that went unrecorded were likely present. The donor was CMV seropositive and belonged to the group of around 300 seropositive cohort members. Every donor gave a peripheral blood sample, and the peripheral blood mononuclear cells from that sample were used for TCR beta sequencing. The Qiagen DNeasy Blood Extraction Kit was used to extract genomic DNA from the blood cell samples. The library was produced with the immunoSEQ multiplex PCR assay. A mixture of 60 forward primers for TCR Vbeta segments and 13 reverse primers for TCR Jbeta segments was used in the multiplex PCR. The CDR3 region of rearranged TCR beta genes was amplified from genomic DNA with a multiplex PCR assay. The amplified TCR beta libraries were sequenced on the Illumina HiSeq System as 87-base-pair reads. The authors' analysis ran thus. A later analysis counted some 80 million unique TCR beta chains across the 666 repertoires, and around 9.9 million of these chains were shared by at least two donors. Raw reads were error-corrected and collapsed into unique sequences by a nearest-neighbor algorithm in which closely related sequences were merged to remove PCR and sequencing errors. V, D and J gene segments were assigned by aligning CDR3 sequences to IMGT reference sequences. For a sequence to be retained, a match of at least six nucleotides to both a V gene segment and a J gene segment was required. Rearrangements were classified as productive when the CDR3 lacked stop codons and remained in frame with V and J, and all other rearrangements were classified as non-productive. CDR3 was defined according to IMGT convention as the region running from the second conserved V-encoded cysteine to the conserved J-encoded phenylalanine. The earlier analysis of about 570 of the donors excluded any sequence lacking an unambiguous match to a single V gene segment. An earlier analysis of a few hundred of the donors called V segments functional above 56.7% productive rearrangements and segregating when the between-donor standard deviation exceeded 5%. A statistical classification framework was built for diagnosing cytomegalovirus status from the catalog of TCR beta chain sequences. A later analysis assigned V and J genes by comparing TCR nucleotide sequences with IMGT/GENE-DB human TR gene sequences. In a later analysis, CDR3 sequences and most-parsimonious VDJ recombination scenarios were assigned using the TCRdist pipeline. In a later analysis, every TCR beta chain was defined by the combination of its CDR3 amino acid sequence and its V-gene family, and reads without a unique V-gene family were dropped. A later analysis removed roughly 590 highly shared, low-generation-probability nucleotide sequences to deal with suspected cross-contamination and a sequencing artifact. A later analysis calculated a clonal expansion index for each public chain from normalized within-repertoire ranks of inferred template counts. A later analysis computed generation probabilities with a VDJ recombination model fitted to out-of-frame rearrangements, and checked the results against IGoR. A later analysis scored TCR-TCR, TCR-HLA and TCR-CMV co-occurrence with hypergeometric tests, applying a repertoire-size bias correction to TCR pairs. To estimate false discovery rates, a later analysis permuted the HLA or CMV assignments 20 times. In a later analysis, co-occurring TCRs were grouped using DBSCAN, and TCRdist sequence similarity was added for clustering within HLA-allele-positive subsets. Co-occurrence clustering excluded repertoires with fewer than 30,000 or more than 120,000 public chains, plus five with anomalous nucleotide sharing. TCRdb stores this immuneACCESS table with in-frame sequences only. Part of the clones is absent; in the studies checked, under half of the shortfall reflects unresolved V genes, and no reason is known for the rest. D and trimming come from the DNA, and the V and J calls and clone size come from that table. The sample yields some 190,000 clones; around 75% were counted once. The ten largest make up 2.5% to 3.5% of the sample.

The chain couples TRBV13 to TRBJ2-3; no confident D gene assignment can be made. This sequence was found in a young woman in good health and CMV-seropositive. The sequenced sample was PBMCs. The nucleotide sequence is TGTGCCAGCACCCAAACTCCCCAAAAAAGCACAGATACGCAGTATTTT. The translation is CASTQTPQKSTDTQYF.